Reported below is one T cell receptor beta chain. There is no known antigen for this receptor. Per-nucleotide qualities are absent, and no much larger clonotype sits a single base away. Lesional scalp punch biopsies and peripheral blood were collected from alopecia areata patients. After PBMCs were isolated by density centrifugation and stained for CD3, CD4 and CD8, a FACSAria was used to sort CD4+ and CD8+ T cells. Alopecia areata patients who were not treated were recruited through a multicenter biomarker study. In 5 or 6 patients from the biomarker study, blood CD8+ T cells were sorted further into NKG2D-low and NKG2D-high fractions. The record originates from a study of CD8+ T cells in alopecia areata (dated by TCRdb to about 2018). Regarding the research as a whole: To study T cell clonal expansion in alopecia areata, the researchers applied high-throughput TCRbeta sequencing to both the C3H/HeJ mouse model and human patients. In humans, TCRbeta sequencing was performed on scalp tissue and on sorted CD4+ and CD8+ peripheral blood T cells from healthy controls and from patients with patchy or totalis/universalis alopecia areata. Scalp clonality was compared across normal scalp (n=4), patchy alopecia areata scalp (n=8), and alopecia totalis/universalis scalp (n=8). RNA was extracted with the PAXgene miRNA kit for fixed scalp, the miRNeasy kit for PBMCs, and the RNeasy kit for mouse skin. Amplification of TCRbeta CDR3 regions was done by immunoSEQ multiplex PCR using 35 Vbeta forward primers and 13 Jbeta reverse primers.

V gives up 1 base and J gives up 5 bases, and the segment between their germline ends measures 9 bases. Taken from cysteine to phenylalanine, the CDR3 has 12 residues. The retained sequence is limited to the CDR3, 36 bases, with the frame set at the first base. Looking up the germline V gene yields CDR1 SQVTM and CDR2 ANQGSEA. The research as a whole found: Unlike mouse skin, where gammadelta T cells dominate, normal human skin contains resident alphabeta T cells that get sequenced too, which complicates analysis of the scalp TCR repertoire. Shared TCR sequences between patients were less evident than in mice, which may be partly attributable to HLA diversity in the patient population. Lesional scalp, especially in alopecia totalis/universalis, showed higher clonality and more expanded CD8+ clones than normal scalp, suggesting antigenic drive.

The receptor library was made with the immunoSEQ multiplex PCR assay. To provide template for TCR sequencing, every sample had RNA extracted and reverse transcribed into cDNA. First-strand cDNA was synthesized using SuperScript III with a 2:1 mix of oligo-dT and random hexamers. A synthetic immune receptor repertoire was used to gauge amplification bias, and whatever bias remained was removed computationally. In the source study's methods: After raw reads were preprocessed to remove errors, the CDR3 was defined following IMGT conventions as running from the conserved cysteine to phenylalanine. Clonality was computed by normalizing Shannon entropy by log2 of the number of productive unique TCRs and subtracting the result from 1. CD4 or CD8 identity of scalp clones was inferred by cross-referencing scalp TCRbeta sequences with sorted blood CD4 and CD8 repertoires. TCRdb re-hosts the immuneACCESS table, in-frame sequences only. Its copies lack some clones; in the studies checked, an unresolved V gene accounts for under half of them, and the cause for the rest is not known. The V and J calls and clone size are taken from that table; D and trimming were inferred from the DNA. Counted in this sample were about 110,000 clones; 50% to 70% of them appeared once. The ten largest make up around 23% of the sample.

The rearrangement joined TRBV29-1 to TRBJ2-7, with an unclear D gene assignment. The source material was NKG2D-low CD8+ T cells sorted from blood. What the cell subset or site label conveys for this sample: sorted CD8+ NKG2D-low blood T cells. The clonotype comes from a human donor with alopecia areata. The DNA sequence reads TGCAGCGTTGAAGGGGTTGGTAACGAGCAGTACTTC. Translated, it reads CSVEGVGNEQYF.